This T cell receptor (beta chain) was profiled in a study of blood T cell repertoires in COVID-19. Study summary: Specimens from acute and convalescent COVID-19 originated in the United States, Italy and Spain. T cells, B-cell-depleted T cells, or PBMCs supplied cDNA or gDNA.

Authors' methods: How many nucleated cells were present was estimated from reference gene primer amplification. TCRdb keeps only in-frame clones here, not all; method: immunoSEQ multiplex PCR. The DNA gave D and trimming, while V, J and clone size come from that table. This table holds thousands of clones, about 89% found once. This CDR3 spans 15 amino acids. Germline values: CDR1 SGHVS, CDR2 FQNEAQ. The germline V and J ends were trimmed by 5 bases and 3 bases, with 15 bases remaining between them. The V gene is TRBV7-8, the J gene TRBJ2-3, with a tentative D call TRBD2 (5 bases). The sequence was obtained from a man between 70 and 80 years old with active COVID-19. Sample: peripheral blood. The CDR3 protein is CASSQKDGETDTQYF. CDR3 coding DNA: TGTGCCAGCAGCCAAAAGGACGGGGAGACAGATACGCAGTATTTT.